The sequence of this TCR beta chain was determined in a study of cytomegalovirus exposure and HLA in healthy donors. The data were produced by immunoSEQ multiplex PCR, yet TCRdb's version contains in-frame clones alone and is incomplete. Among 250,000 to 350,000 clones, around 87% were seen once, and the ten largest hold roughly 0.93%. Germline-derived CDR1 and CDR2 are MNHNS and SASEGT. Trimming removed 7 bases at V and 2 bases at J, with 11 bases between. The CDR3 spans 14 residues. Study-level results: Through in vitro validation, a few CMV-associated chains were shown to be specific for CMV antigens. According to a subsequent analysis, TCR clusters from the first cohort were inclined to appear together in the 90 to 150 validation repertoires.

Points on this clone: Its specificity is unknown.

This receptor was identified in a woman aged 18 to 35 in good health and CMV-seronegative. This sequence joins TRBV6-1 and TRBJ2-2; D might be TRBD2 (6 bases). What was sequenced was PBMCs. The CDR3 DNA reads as TGTGCCAGCATAACTAGCATAAACACCGGGGAGCTGTTTTTT. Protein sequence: CASITSINTGELFF.